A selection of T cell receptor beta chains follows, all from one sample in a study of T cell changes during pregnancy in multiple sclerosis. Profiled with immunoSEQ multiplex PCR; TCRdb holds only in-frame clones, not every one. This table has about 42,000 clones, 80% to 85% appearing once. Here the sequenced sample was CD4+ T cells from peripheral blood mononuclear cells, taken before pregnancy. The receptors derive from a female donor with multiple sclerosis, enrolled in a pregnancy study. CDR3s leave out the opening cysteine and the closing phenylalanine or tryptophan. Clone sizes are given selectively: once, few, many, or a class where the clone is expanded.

CDR3: ASSQEASGTGATDTQY
size: NA
J: TRBJ2-3
V: TRBV4-3

CDR3: ASSQRTGGWTDTQY
size: NA
J: TRBJ2-3
V: TRBV4-2

CDR3: ASSPPGEWEQF
size: NA
J: TRBJ2-1
V: TRBV18

CDR3: ASSIRGGGNNEQF
size: NA
J: TRBJ2-1
V: TRBV7-2

CDR3: ASSFQGLAGGEQF
size: NA
J: TRBJ2-1
V: TRBV6-4

CDR3: ASSPRTEVGYGYT
size: once
J: TRBJ1-2
V: TRBV4-3

CDR3: ASSLQGAGELF
size: NA
J: TRBJ2-2
V: TRBV5-1

CDR3: ASSFGDRNSPLH
size: few
J: TRBJ1-6
V: TRBV5-4

CDR3: ASSPRGSHYEQY
size: NA
J: TRBJ2-7
V: TRBV6-5

CDR3: ASSVLRTESNTEAF
size: NA
J: TRBJ1-1
V: TRBV2

CDR3: ASSRKALGFTEAF
size: NA
J: TRBJ1-1
V: TRBV5-8

CDR3: ASSSTGGGEQY
size: once
J: TRBJ2-7
V: TRBV11-2

CDR3: ASSFGPGQGFGLVTNEKLF
size: NA
J: TRBJ1-4
V: TRBV5-1

CDR3: ASSPADRLFTDTQY
size: NA
J: TRBJ2-3
V: TRBV18

CDR3: ASSLIVGGAGTNTGELF
size: NA
J: TRBJ2-2
V: TRBV5-8

CDR3: ASSLTGGQHIT
size: NA
J: TRBJ1-2
V: TRBV6-5

CDR3: ASRSPGLAGINEQF
size: NA
J: TRBJ2-1
V: TRBV5-1

CDR3: ASSFHSPNTGELF
size: NA
J: TRBJ2-2
V: TRBV5-4

CDR3: ASSQPGGADGYT
size: NA
J: TRBJ1-2
V: TRBV6-6

CDR3: ASAPTAGGFNYGYT
size: NA
J: TRBJ1-2
V: TRBV2

CDR3: ASNPGTYEQY
size: once
J: TRBJ2-7
V: TRBV2

CDR3: SVELRGAAEAF
size: NA
J: TRBJ1-1
V: TRBV29-1

CDR3: ASSYSLQGMGYT
size: NA
J: TRBJ1-2
V: TRBV6-5

CDR3: ASSAHRGAGNSPLH
size: NA
J: TRBJ1-6
V: TRBV4-3

CDR3: ASSLGLEANEQY
size: few
J: TRBJ2-7
V: TRBV7-2

CDR3: APWDRASSYGYT
size: medium-sized
J: TRBJ1-2
V: TRBV7-9

CDR3: ASSAQLAEETQY
size: NA
J: TRBJ2-5
V: TRBV7-7

CDR3: ASSLTGDYGYT
size: NA
J: TRBJ1-2
V: TRBV5-5

CDR3: ASSLRGGYSNQPQH
size: NA
J: TRBJ1-5
V: TRBV2

CDR3: ASSTDRATNYGYT
size: NA
J: TRBJ1-2
V: TRBV19

CDR3: ASSLKFAVYTDTQY
size: NA
J: TRBJ2-3
V: TRBV7-2

CDR3: ASSPAYRETHYGYT
size: few
J: TRBJ1-2
V: TRBV18

CDR3: ASSPAGLAGGNEQY
size: NA
J: TRBJ2-7
V: TRBV18

CDR3: ASSSSTGSGANVLT
size: NA
J: TRBJ2-6
V: TRBV27

CDR3: ASSKAAAGSSYEQY
size: NA
J: TRBJ2-7
V: TRBV25-1

CDR3: ASSQGQGGSVRDTQY
size: NA
J: TRBJ2-3
V: TRBV4-3

CDR3: ASRTGTANYNEQF
size: NA
J: TRBJ2-1
V: TRBV6-1

CDR3: AWDHGTSSYNEQF
size: NA
J: TRBJ2-1
V: TRBV30

CDR3: ASSPLGGVNNEQF
size: NA
J: TRBJ2-1
V: TRBV18

CDR3: ASSQGALTSGNTIY
size: NA
J: TRBJ1-3
V: TRBV4-2

CDR3: ASSLDGDSGNTIY
size: NA
J: TRBJ1-3
V: TRBV5-1

CDR3: ASSETVDTQY
size: once
J: TRBJ2-3
V: TRBV7-2

CDR3: ASSVAGLSNSPLH
size: NA
J: TRBJ1-6
V: TRBV9

CDR3: SGTTGIGGYEQY
size: once
J: TRBJ2-7
V: TRBV29-1

CDR3: ASSRDSLNEKLF
size: NA
J: TRBJ1-4
V: TRBV5-1